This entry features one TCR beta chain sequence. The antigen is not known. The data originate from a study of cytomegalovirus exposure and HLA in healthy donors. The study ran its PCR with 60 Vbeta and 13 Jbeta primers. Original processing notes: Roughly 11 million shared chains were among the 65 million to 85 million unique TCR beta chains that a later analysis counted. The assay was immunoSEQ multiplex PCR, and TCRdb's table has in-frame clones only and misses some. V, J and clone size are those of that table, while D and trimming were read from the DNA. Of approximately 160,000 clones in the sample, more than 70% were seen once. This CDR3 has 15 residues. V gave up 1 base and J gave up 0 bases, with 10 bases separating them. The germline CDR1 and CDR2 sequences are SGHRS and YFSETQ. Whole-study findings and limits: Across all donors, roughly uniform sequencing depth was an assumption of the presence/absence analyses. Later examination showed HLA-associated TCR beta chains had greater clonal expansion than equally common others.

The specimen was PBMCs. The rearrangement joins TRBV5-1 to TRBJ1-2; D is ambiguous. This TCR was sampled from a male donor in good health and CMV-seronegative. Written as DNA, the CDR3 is TGCGCCAGCAGCTTGACTACAACAACTAACTATGGCTACACCTTC. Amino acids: CASSLTTTTNYGYTF.